This TCR beta chain is from a study of CD8+CD57+ T cells in acquired aplastic anemia. For the study at large: Sorted CD4+ plus CD8+ cells gave DNA averaging roughly 3.2 ug.

The germline V gene encodes CDR1 SGHTA and CDR2 FQGNSA. This CDR3 has 14 residues. Trimming stripped 5 bases from V and 1 base from J, with 12 bases between. Template material for TCR beta VDJ and CDR3 profiling consisted of genomic DNA. In TCRdb, the reads were re-called with MiXCR into one record per CDR3 protein. Among about 210,000 distinct CDR3 sequences, approximately 60% were seen once, and the ten largest hold approximately 30%. Comment on this clonotype: Its antigen is unidentified.

Study observations and caveats: Any difference that existed in CD8+ Simpson's diversity between patients and controls was not significant.

The sequence was collected from a human donor in good health. The rearrangement uses TRBV7-2 and TRBJ2-7, with D possibly TRBD2 on 5 matching bases. Sequenced: sorted CD4+, CD8+, or CD8+CD57+ T cells (not recorded which) from PBMCs. In DNA, the CDR3 is TGTGCCAGCAGCGTAGGGTCGGGGTCCTACGAGCAGTACTTC. Protein sequence: CASSVGSGSYEQYF.